This T cell receptor (beta chain) was identified in a study of shared clonotypes between healthy human individuals. Ten immunoSEQ deep assay plates held the unsorted PBMC DNA. TCRdb's table, derived via immunoSEQ multiplex PCR, lists solely in-frame clones and lacks some. The repertoire holds 550,000 to 600,000 clones, with around 80% as singletons. Sequencing input: PBMCs. This TCR was sampled from a woman between 40 and 55 years old in good health. Some clones in this sample may be carry-over from other donors' samples.

As DNA, the CDR3 is TGTGCCAGCAGCCCGGGCGGGACTAGCGGTACCTACGAGCAGTACTTC. It specifies CASSPGGTSGTYEQYF. The V call is TRBV4-2, the J call TRBJ2-5; 11 bases fit TRBD2. The J call is uncertain, as TRBJ2-7 better fits the DNA end. This CDR3 spans 16 amino acids. CDR1 is LGHNA, CDR2 YNFKEQ, per germline.